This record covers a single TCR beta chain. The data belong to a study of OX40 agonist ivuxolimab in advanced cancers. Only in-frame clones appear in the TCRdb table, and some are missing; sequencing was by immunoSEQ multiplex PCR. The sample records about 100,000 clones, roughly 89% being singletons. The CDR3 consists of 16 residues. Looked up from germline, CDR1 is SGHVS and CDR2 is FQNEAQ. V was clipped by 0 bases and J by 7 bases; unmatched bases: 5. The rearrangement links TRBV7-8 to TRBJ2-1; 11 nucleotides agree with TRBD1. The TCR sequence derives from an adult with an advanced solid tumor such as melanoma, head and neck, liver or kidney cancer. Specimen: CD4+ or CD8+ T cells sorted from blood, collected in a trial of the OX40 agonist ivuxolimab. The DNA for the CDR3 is TGTGCCAGCAGCTTAGCTGGGACAGGGGGGAGTAATGAGCAGTTCTTC. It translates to CASSLAGTGGSNEQFF.